This is a list of T cell receptor beta chains from one sample in a study of T cell repertoires in cytomegalovirus infection. TCRdb itself ran the reads through MiXCR, one entry per CDR3 protein. The sample includes more than 75,000 distinct CDR3 sequences, 3% to 4.5% seen only once; the top ten take approximately 4.6%. The sequencing input was PBMCs. Receptor source: a human donor in good health (CMV status not recorded). Some clones in this sample may be carry-over from other donors' samples. The CDR3 runs from the conserved cysteine through the conserved F or W. A D gene is named only where the DNA matches it firmly. A row's size may be missing; if present it is once, few, many or a size class.

J gene,clone size,D gene,V gene,CDR3 DNA,CDR3 protein
TRBJ2-7,many,-,TRBV6-1,TGTGCCAGCAGAGTGGCAGGCTTCAGAGGGTTTGTCTACGAGCAGTACTTC,CASRVAGFRGFVYEQYF
TRBJ2-7,many,-,TRBV7-2,TGTGCCAGCAGCTTTGGGGGCCCCACCTACGAGCAGTACTTC,CASSFGGPTYEQYF
TRBJ1-4,many,-,TRBV18,TGTGCCAGCTCACCCTCACAGGGCCGCGAAAAACTGTTTTTT,CASSPSQGREKLFF
TRBJ2-7,many,TRBD1,TRBV9,TGTGCCAGCAGCGCCTCACCGGGACAGGGGGCGAAGGAGCAGTACTTC,CASSASPGQGAKEQYF
TRBJ2-1,many,-,TRBV20-1,TGCAGTGCACCGGACTCCACAGGGACTGAACTCCCCTACAATGAGCAGTTCTTC,CSAPDSTGTELPYNEQFF
TRBJ1-1,few,TRBD1,TRBV20-1,TGCAGTGCTAGTGAACAGGGGTCCACTGAAGCTTTCTTT,CSASEQGSTEAFF
TRBJ2-5,many,-,TRBV4-3,TGCGCCAGCAGCCAGGACAGTCTAGAGACCCAGTACTTC,CASSQDSLETQYF
TRBJ1-4,many,-,TRBV12-3/TRBV12-4,TGTGCCAGCAGTTCCCGGGAGAAGGGTGGGGAAAAACTGTTTTTT,CASSSREKGGEKLFF
TRBJ2-4,many,-,TRBV5-6,TGTGCCAGCAGCCTACTGGGGACAGCCAAAAACATTCAGTACTTC,CASSLLGTAKNIQYF
TRBJ1-6,many,-,TRBV4-2,TGTGCCAGCAGCCAAGGCGGGCGGGAATTTTCACCCCTCCACTTT,CASSQGGREFSPLHF
TRBJ2-3,-,TRBD2,TRBV20-1,TGCAGTGCTAGTGAACAGCGGGGGGGCCTCACAGATACGCAGTATTTT,CSASEQRGGLTDTQYF
TRBJ2-3,many,-,TRBV7-9,TGTGCCAGCAGCTTCCGGGACCCGGGCACAGATACGCAGTATTTT,CASSFRDPGTDTQYF
TRBJ2-7,many,-,TRBV12-3/TRBV12-4,TGTGCCAGCAGGCAATACACAGGGCCTACCTACGAGCAGTACTTC,CASRQYTGPTYEQYF
TRBJ1-3,many,-,TRBV12-3/TRBV12-4,TGTGCCAGCAGTATCGGACCCGGACCGGGGGGAAACACCATATATTTT,CASSIGPGPGGNTIYF
TRBJ2-7,many,-,TRBV19,TGTGCCAGTTACCAGGGGAAAGGCTCCTACGAGCAGTACTTC,CASYQGKGSYEQYF
TRBJ2-2,many,TRBD2,TRBV10-3,TGTGCCGCGCAGGGACTAGCGGGCACCGGGGAGCTGTTTTTT,CAAQGLAGTGELFF
TRBJ1-4,-,-,TRBV12-3/TRBV12-4,TGTGCCAGCAGTTTTGGCCAGGCAAATGAAAAACTGTTTTTT,CASSFGQANEKLFF
TRBJ2-7,many,-,TRBV7-9,TGTGCCAGCAGCTTAATAGGGCCTACCTACGAGCAGTACTTC,CASSLIGPTYEQYF
TRBJ1-1,many,-,TRBV20-1,TGCAGTGCCCACAGGAATCCGAACACTGAAGCTTTCTTT,CSAHRNPNTEAFF
TRBJ1-2,many,TRBD1,TRBV12-3/TRBV12-4,TGTGCCAGCAGTTCGGGGACAGGGGGCTACTATGGCTACACCTTC,CASSSGTGGYYGYTF
TRBJ1-6,many,TRBD1,TRBV6-2/TRBV6-3,TGTGCCAGGATCCCCGGGACAGAAAATAATTCACCCCTCCACTTT,CARIPGTENNSPLHF
TRBJ2-3,many,-,TRBV12-3/TRBV12-4,TGTGCCAGCAGCCGCTCCCAGCACCCAGATACGCAGTATTTT,CASSRSQHPDTQYF
TRBJ1-6,many,TRBD1,TRBV7-2,TGTGCCAGCAGCTATTACAGGGGTGGCCTAAATTCACCCCTCCACTTT,CASSYYRGGLNSPLHF
TRBJ2-7,many,-,TRBV7-8,TGTGCCAGCAGCCCCCGACGGGACGGAGCCTACGAGCAGTACTTC,CASSPRRDGAYEQYF